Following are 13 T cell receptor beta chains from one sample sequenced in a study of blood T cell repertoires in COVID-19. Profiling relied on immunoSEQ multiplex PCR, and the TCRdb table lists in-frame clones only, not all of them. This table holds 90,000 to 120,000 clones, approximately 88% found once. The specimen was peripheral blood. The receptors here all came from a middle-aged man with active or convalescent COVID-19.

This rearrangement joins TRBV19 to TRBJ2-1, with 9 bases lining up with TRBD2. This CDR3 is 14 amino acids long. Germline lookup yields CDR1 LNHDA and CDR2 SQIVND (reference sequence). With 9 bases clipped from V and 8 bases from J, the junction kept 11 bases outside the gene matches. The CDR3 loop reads CASSRTSEFYEQFF. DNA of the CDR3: TGTGCCAGCAGTCGGACTAGCGAATTCTATGAGCAGTTCTTC.

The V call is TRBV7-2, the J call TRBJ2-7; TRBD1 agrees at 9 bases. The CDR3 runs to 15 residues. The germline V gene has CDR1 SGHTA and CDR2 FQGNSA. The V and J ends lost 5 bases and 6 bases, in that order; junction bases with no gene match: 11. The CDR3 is CASSASGQGSLEQYF. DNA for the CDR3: TGTGCCAGCAGCGCCTCGGGACAGGGTAGCCTCGAGCAGTACTTC.

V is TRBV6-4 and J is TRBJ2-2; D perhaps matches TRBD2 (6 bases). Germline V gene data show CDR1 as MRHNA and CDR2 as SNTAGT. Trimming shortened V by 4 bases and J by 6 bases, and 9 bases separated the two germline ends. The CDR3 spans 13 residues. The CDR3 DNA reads TGTGCCAGCAGTGTCAGGGAGGCCGGGGAGCTGTTTTTT. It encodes CASSVREAGELFF.

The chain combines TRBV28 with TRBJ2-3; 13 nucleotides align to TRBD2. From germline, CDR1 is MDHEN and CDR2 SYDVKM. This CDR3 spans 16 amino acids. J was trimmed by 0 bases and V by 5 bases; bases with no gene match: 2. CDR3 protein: CASSGLAGASTDTQYF. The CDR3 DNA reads TGTGCCAGCAGTGGACTAGCGGGGGCCAGCACAGATACGCAGTATTTT.

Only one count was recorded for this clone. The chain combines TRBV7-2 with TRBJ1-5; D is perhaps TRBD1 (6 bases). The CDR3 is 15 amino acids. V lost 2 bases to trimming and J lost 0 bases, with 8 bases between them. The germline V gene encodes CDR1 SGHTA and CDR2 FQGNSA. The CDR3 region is CASSLIRGSNQPQHF. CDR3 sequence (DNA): TGTGCCAGCAGCTTAATCAGGGGTAGCAATCAGCCCCAGCATTTT.

CDR3 nucleotides: TGTGCCAGTCGAACACGGGGAGAAGAGACCCAGTACTTC. The encoded protein is CASRTRGEETQYF. The V call is TRBV28, the J call TRBJ2-5; D may be TRBD2 (5 bases). The CDR3 loop spans 13 amino acids. V was shortened by 9 bases and J by 3 bases, with 14 bases between the two germline ends. In germline, CDR1 is MDHEN, CDR2 SYDVKM.

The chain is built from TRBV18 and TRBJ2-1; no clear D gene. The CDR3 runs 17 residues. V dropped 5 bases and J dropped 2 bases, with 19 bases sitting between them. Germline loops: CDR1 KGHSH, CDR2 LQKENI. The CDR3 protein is CASSSYVFSSAYNEQFF. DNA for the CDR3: TGTGCCAGCTCATCGTACGTATTTTCCTCGGCCTACAATGAGCAGTTCTTC. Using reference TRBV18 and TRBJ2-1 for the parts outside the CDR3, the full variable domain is NAGVMQNPRHLVRRRGQEARLRCSPMKGHSHVYWYRQLPEEGLKFMVYLQKENIIDESGMPKERFSAEFPKEGPSILRIQQVVRGDSAAYFCASSSYVFSSAYNEQFFGPGTRLTVL.

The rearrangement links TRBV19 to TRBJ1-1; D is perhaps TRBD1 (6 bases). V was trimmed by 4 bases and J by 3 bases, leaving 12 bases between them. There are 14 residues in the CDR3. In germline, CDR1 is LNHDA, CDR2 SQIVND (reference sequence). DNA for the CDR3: TGTGCCAGTAGTAACTCAACAGGGTACACTGAAGCTTTCTTT. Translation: CASSNSTGYTEAFF.

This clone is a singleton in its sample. The CDR3 loop reads CASSFVQLDRQYGYTF. The DNA for the CDR3 is TGTGCCAGCAGTTTCGTCCAACTGGACAGGCAATATGGCTACACCTTC. The rearrangement joins TRBV28 to TRBJ1-2; TRBD1 agrees at 7 bases. V dropped 3 bases and J dropped 5; count of bases not matched to a gene: 12. The CDR3 covers 16 residues. The germline gives CDR1 MDHEN, CDR2 SYDVKM.

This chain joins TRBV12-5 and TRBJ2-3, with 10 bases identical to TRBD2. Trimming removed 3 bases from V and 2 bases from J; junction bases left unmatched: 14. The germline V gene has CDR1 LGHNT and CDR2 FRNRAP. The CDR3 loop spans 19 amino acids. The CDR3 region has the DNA TGTGCTAGTGGTTTTTCCCTAGGGAGCGGGAGGGGGGACACAGATACGCAGTATTTT. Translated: CASGFSLGSGRGDTDTQYF.

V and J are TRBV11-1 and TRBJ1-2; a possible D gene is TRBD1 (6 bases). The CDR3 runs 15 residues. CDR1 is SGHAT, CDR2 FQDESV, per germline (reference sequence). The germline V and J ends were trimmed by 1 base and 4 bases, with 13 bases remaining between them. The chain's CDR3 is CASSLGPDRLYGYTF. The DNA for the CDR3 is TGTGCCAGCAGCTTAGGTCCAGACAGGCTCTATGGCTACACCTTC.

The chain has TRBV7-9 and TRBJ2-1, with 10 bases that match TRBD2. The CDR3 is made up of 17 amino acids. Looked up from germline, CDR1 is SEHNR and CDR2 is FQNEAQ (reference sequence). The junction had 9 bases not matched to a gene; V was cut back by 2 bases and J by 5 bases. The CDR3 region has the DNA TGTGCCAGCAGCTTACCATGGGGACTAGCGTCGAACAATGAGCAGTTCTTC. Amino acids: CASSLPWGLASNNEQFF.

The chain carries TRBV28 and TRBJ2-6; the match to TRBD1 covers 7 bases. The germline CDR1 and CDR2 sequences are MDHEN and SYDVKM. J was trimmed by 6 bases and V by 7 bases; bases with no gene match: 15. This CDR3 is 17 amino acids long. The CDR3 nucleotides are TGTGCCAGCACCCCTATGGGGACAGTTATTGAGGCCAACGTCCTGACTTTC. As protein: CASTPMGTVIEANVLTF.